Shown below are 8 T cell receptor beta chains from a single sample sequenced in a study of T cell responses to AZD1222 COVID-19 vaccine. Profiled with immunoSEQ multiplex PCR; TCRdb holds only in-frame clones, not every one. The sample lists roughly 120,000 clones, roughly 90% occurring once. The sample consisted of peripheral blood, taken on day 0 of AZD1222 vaccination. The receptors come from an adult in good health.

The chain uses TRBV7-9 and TRBJ2-6; TRBD1 matches at 10 bases. The CDR3 has 19 residues. V was pared by 1 base and J by 2 bases, with 8 bases of the junction left unmatched. Germline assignment: CDR1 SEHNR and CDR2 FQNEAQ (reference sequence). The CDR3 bases are TGTGCCAGCAGCTTAGGACAGGGGGCGCGTTCAGCTGGGGCCAACGTCCTGACTTTC. Protein sequence: CASSLGQGARSAGANVLTF.

The chain recombines TRBV29-1 with TRBJ1-2; D is undetermined. From germline, CDR1 is SQVTM and CDR2 ANQGSEA. Trimming pared 6 bases from V and 6 bases from J, leaving 14 bases between. This CDR3 region has 12 residues. CDR3 bases: TGCAGCGTGCCCGGGATTCGAGATGGCTACACCTTC. Translating gives CSVPGIRDGYTF.

V gene TRBV18 combines with J gene TRBJ2-5; D uncertain. Between the trimmed V and J ends, which lost 1 base and 4 bases, there was a span of 7 bases. The CDR3 has 13 amino acids. CDR1 is KGHSH and CDR2 is LQKENI in the germline V gene. The CDR3 loop reads CASSPRMGETQYF. CDR3 sequence (DNA): TGTGCCAGCTCACCACGGATGGGAGAGACCCAGTACTTC.

With respect to this clone: One end of the junction does not line up with germline, which may come from a read error. The chain uses TRBV2 and TRBJ2-7; D ambiguous. Germline-derived CDR1 and CDR2 are SNHLY and FYNNEI. The CDR3 covers 12 residues. The CDR3 nucleotides read TGTGCCAGCGGTGAGATCTCCTACGAGCAGTACTTC. Translating gives CASGEISYEQYF.

The chain joins TRBV5-4 to TRBJ1-5; D not certain. The V end lost 7 bases, the J end lost 6 bases, and 11 bases lay between the germline ends. The germline V gene encodes CDR1 SGHNT and CDR2 YYREEE (reference sequence). The CDR3 sequence is 12 residues long. CDR3 amino acids: CASGEAGQPQHF. DNA for the CDR3: TGTGCCAGCGGCGAAGCTGGTCAGCCCCAGCATTTT. Supplemented by reference TRBV5-4 and TRBJ1-5, the full variable domain reads ETGVTQSPTHLIKTRGQQVTLRCSSQSGHNTVSWYQQALGQGPQFIFQYYREEENGRGNFPPRFSGLQFPNYSSELNVNALELDDSALYLCASGEAGQPQHFGDGTRLSIL.

V is TRBV5-1 and J is TRBJ2-1, with D perhaps matching TRBD2 (6 bases). The CDR3 has 13 residues. Per the germline V gene, CDR1 is SGHRS and CDR2 is YFSETQ. Trimming left V 4 bases short and J 10 bases short, with 15 bases between. The CDR3 DNA sequence: TGCGCCAGCAGCGGGCCCCTCGCGGGAGAGCAGTTCTTC. This codes for CASSGPLAGEQFF.

The chain has TRBV10-3 and TRBJ1-2; no firm D call. The CDR3 is made up of 14 amino acids. Germline lookup yields CDR1 ENHRY and CDR2 SYGVKD. V lost 10 bases and J lost 9, with 24 bases in between. CDR3 in amino acids: CATNPGGATWRYTF. CDR3 nucleotides: TGTGCCACCAACCCCGGCGGCGCGACGTGGCGCTACACCTTC.

The chain recombines TRBV6-1 with TRBJ2-1; 14 bases map to TRBD2. The V segment lost 2 bases and the J segment 8 bases; nucleotides outside the gene matches: 11. CDR3 size: 18 residues. CDR1 is MNHNS, CDR2 SASEGT, per germline. The CDR3: CASSEQKGLAGAGDEQFF. In DNA form, the CDR3 reads TGTGCCAGCAGTGAACAAAAGGGACTAGCGGGGGCTGGGGATGAGCAGTTCTTC.